Given below is one T cell receptor beta chain in context. Its antigen is undetermined. Other DNA sequences of this sample code for an identical CDR3. The DNA input per sorted-subset replicate PCR was about 190 ng, corresponding to some 30,000 T cell genomes. Data came from immunoSEQ multiplex PCR; TCRdb stores just in-frame clones and leaves some out. The sample shows 2 million to 2.5 million clones, approximately 94% of them seen only once. This entry is derived from a study of shared clonotypes between healthy human individuals. Every donor was a Caucasian adult from Nashville, Tennessee. Study observations and caveats: Sorted-subset sequencing was shown by rarefaction to be incomplete despite large depth. The study generally estimated greater richness for naive than memory subsets.

CDR3 size: 15 residues. Trimming left V 4 bases short and J 0 bases short, with 12 bases between. Germline loops: CDR1 SGHRS, CDR2 YFSETQ. The origin of this receptor is a man aged 18 to 30 in good health. Some clones in this sample may be carry-over from other donors' samples. Input material: naive CD4+ T cells from PBMCs. Subset reported: CD45RA+ positively selected. The rearrangement joins TRBV5-1 to TRBJ2-3; possible D gene TRBD2, 6 bases. DNA of the CDR3: TGCGCCAGCAGCCACGGGACTGCTAGCACAGATACGCAGTATTTT. Translation: CASSHGTASTDTQYF.